This T cell receptor beta chain was sequenced in a study of T cell responses to AZD1222 COVID-19 vaccine. Findings of the study overall: It was only a handful of AZD1222 recipients who were seropositive at baseline. Donor demographics were predominantly white British with a female majority; clonal diversity may be underestimated.

A note on this clone: The antigen remains undetermined.

The table came from immunoSEQ multiplex PCR; TCRdb's copy has only in-frame clones and leaves some out. Here the sample spans more than 85,000 clones, approximately 91% being singletons. This CDR3 has 15 residues. Germline V gene lookup returns CDR1 SGDLS and CDR2 YYNGEE. Deletions cut 0 bases from V and 5 bases from J, with 9 bases between. The sequence derives from an adult in good health. The specimen was peripheral blood, collected on day 0 of AZD1222 vaccination. This chain links TRBV9 with TRBJ1-6; no clear D gene. The CDR3 reads CASSVGRADNSPLHF. CDR3 nucleotide sequence: TGTGCCAGCAGCGTAGGGAGGGCAGATAATTCACCCCTCCACTTT.